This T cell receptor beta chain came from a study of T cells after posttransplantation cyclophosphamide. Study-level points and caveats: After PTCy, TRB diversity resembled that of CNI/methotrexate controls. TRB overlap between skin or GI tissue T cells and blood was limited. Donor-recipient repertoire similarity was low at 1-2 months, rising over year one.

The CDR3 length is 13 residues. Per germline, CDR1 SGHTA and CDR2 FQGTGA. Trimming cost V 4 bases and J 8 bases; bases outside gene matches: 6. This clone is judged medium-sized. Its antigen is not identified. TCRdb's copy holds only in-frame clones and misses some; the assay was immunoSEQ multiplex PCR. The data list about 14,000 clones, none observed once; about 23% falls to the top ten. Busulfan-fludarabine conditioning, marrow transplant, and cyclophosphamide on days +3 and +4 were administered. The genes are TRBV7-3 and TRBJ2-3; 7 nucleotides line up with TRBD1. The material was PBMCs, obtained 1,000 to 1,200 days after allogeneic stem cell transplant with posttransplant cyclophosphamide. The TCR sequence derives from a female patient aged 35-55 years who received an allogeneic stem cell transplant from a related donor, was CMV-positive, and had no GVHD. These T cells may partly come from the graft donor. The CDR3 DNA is TGTGCCAGCAGCTCTATACAGGGGAGTACGCAGTATTTT. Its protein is CASSSIQGSTQYF.